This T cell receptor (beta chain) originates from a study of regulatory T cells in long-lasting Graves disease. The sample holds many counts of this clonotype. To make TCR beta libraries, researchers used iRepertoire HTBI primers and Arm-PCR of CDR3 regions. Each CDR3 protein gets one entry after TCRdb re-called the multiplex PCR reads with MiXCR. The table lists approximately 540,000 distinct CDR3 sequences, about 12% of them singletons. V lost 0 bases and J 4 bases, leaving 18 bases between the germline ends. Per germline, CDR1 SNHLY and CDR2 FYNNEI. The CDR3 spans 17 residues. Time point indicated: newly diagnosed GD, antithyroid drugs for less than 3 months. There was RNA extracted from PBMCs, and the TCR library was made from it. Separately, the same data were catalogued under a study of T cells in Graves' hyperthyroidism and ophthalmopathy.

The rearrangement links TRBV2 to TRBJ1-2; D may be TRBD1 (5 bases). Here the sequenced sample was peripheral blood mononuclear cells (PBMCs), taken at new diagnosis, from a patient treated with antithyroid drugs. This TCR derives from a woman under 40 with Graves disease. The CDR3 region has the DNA TGTGCCAGCAGTGAAGCGTTGGACAACGCCCGTGCCTATGGCTACACCTTC. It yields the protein CASSEALDNARAYGYTF.